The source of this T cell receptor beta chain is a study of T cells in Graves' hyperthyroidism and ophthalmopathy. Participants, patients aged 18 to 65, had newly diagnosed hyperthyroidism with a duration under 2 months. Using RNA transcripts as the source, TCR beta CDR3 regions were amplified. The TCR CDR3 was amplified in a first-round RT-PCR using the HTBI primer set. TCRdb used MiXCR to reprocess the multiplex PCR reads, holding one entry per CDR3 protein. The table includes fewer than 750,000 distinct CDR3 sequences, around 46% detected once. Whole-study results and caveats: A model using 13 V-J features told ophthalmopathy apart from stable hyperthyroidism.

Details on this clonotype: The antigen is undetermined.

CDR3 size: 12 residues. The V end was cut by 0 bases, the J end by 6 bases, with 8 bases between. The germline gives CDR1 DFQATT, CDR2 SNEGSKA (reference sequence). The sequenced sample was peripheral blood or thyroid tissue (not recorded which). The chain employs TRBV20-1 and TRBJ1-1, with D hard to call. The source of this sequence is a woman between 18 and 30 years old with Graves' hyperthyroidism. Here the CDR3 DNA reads TGCAGTGCTAGAGATCTGGGGTCTGAAGCTTTCTTT. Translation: CSARDLGSEAFF.